Detailed here is one TCR beta chain. Per the study methods: Scientists estimated how many nucleated cells there were by amplifying reference gene primers. Profiled with immunoSEQ multiplex PCR; TCRdb holds only in-frame clones, not every one. The D gene and trimming were derived from the DNA, and the V and J assignments and clone size from that table. This sample has around 150,000 clones, with 70% to 90% found just once. The data derive from a study of blood T cell repertoires in COVID-19. Study-wide context: Researchers got acute and convalescent COVID-19 samples from the United States, Italy and Spain.

The length of the CDR3 is 14 residues. Trimming took off 3 bases at V and 1 base at J, with 9 bases between the two ends. Germline V CDR1 and CDR2: SGHTA, FQGNSA. The TCR was taken from a man between 65 and 85 years old with acute or convalescent COVID-19. The rearrangement links TRBV7-2 to TRBJ2-5; D is unclear. The material sequenced was peripheral blood. The CDR3, as DNA: TGTGCCAGCAGCTTGGTCTCTATCCAAGAGACCCAGTACTTC. It translates to CASSLVSIQETQYF.